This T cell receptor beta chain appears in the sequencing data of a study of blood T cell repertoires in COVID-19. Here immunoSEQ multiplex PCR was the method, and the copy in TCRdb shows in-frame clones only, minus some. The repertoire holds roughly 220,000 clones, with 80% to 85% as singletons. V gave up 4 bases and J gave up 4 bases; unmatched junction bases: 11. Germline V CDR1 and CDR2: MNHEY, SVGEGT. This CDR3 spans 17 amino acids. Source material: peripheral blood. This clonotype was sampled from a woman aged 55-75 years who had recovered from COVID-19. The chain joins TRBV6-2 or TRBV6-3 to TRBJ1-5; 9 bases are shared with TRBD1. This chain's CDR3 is CASSSSGQGSLNQPQHF. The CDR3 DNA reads TGTGCCAGCAGTTCCTCGGGACAGGGCTCTCTTAATCAGCCCCAGCATTTT.